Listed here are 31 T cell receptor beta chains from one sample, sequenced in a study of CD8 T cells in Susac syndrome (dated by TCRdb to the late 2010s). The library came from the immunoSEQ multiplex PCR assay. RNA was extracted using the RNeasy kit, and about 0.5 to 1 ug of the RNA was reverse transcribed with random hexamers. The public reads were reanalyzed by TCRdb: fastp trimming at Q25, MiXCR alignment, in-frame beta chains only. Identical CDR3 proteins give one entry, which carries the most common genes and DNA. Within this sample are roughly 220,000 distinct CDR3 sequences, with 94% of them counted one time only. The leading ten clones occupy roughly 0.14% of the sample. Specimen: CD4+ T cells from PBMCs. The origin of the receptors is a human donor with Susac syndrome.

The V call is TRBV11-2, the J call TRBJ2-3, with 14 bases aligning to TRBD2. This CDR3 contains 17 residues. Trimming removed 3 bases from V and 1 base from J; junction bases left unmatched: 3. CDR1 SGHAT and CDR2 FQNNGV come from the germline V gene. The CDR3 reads CASSFSGLAGGTDTQYF. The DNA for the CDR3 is TGTGCCAGCAGCTTCTCGGGACTAGCGGGGGGCACAGATACGCAGTATTTT.

CDR3 in amino acids: CASSPRLAGNKNIQYF. In DNA, the CDR3 is TGTGCCAGCAGCCCGAGGCTAGCGGGGAACAAAAACATTCAGTACTTC. V gene TRBV7-2 combines with J gene TRBJ2-4; 9 bases are shared with TRBD2. The CDR3 is 16 residues long. Germline CDR1 is SGHTA and CDR2 is FQGNSA. V shed 5 bases and J 3 bases; nucleotides not matched to a gene: 8.

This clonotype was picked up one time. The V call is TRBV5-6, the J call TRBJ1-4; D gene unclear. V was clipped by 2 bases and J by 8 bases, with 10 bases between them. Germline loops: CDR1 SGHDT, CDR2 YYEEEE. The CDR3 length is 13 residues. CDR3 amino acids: CASSFGRREKLFF. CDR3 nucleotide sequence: TGTGCCAGCAGCTTCGGAAGGAGAGAAAAACTGTTTTTT.

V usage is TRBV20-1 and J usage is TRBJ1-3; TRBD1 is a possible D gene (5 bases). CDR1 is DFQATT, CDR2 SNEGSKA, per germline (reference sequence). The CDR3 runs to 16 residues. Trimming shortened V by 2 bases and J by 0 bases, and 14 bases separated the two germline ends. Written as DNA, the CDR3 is TGCAGTGCTAGACCTAAGGGGCGGATCTCTGGAAACACCATATATTTT. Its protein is CSARPKGRISGNTIYF.

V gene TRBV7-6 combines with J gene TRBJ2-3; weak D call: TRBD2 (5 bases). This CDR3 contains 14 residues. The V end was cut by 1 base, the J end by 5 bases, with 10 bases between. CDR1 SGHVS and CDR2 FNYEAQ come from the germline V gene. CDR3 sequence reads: CASSLVSRGDTQYF. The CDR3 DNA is TGTGCCAGCAGCTTAGTCTCCCGGGGAGATACGCAGTATTTT.

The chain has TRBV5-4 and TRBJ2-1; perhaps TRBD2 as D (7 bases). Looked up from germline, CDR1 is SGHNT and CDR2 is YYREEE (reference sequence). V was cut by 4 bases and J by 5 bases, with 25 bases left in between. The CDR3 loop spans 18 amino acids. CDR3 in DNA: TGTGCCAGCAGCCAGGTACGGGGCGGCGGGGGCCCGAACAATGAGCAGTTCTTC. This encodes CASSQVRGGGGPNNEQFF.

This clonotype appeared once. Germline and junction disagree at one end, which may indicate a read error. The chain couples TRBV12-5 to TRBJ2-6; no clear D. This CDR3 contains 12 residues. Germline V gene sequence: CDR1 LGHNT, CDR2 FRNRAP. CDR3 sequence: CASGLDAGWVSF. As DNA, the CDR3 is TGTGCTAGTGGTTTGGACGCAGGATGGGTCTCTTTC.

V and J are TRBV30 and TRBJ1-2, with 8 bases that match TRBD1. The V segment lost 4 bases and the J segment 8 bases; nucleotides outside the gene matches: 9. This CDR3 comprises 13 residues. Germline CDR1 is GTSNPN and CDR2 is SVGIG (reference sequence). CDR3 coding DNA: TGTGCCTGGACTCCGCAGGGGGCCAGGGGCTACACCTTC. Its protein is CAWTPQGARGYTF.

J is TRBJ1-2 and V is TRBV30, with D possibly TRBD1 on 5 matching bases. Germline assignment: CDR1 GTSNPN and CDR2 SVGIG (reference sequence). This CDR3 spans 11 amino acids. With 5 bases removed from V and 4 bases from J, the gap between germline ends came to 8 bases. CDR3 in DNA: TGTGCCTGGGGGACCACCTATGGCTACACCTTC. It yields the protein CAWGTTYGYTF.

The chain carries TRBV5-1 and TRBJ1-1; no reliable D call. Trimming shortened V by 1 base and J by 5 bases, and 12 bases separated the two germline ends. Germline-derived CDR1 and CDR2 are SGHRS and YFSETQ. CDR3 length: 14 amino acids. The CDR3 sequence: CASSLWEEDTEAFF. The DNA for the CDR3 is TGCGCCAGCAGCTTGTGGGAGGAAGATACTGAAGCTTTCTTT.

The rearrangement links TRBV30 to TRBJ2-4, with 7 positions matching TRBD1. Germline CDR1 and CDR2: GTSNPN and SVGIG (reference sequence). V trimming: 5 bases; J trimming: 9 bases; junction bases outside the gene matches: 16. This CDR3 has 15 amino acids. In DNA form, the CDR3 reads TGTGCCTGGGGCCCTTACGACAGGGTTTCGGGCATTCAGTACTTC. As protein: CAWGPYDRVSGIQYF.

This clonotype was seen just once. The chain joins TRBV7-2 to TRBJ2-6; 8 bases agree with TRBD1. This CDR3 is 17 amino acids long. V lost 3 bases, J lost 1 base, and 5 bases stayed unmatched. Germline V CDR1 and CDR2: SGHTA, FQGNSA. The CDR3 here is CASSFRGLASGANVLTF. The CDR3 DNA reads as TGTGCCAGCAGCTTCAGGGGGCTGGCTTCTGGGGCCAACGTCCTGACTTTC.

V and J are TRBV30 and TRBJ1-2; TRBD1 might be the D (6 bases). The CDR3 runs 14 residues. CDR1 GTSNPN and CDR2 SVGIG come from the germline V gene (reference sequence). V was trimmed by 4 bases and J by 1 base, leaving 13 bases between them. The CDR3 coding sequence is TGTGCCTGGACTACCGGACAGAATAACTATGGCTACACCTTC. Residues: CAWTTGQNNYGYTF. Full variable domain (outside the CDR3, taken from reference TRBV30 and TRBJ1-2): SQTIHQWPATLVQPVGSPLSLECTVEGTSNPNLYWYRQAAGRGLQLLFYSVGIGQISSEVPQNLSASRPQDRQFILSSKKLLLSDSGFYLCAWTTGQNNYGYTFGSGTRLTVV.

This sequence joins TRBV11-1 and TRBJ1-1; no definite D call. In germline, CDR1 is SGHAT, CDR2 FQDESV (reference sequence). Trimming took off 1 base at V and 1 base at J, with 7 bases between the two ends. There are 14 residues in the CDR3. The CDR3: CASSLGPRNTEAFF. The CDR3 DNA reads TGTGCCAGCAGCTTAGGCCCTAGGAACACTGAAGCTTTCTTT.

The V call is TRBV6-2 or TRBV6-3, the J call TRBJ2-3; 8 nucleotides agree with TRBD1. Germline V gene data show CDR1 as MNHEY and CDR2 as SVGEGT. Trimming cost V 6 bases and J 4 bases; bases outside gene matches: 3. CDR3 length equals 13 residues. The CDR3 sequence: CASRKTGADTQYF. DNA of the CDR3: TGTGCCAGCAGAAAGACAGGGGCAGATACGCAGTATTTT.

In nucleotides, the CDR3 is TGTGCCAGCAGCTCCAGTCGGAGGGCCTCCCAAGAGACCCAGTACTTC. Translation: CASSSSRRASQETQYF. The V gene is TRBV7-2, the J gene TRBJ2-5; D is perhaps TRBD2 (6 bases). This CDR3 region has 16 residues. Germline-derived CDR1 and CDR2 are SGHTA and FQGNSA. The V end was cut by 4 bases, the J end by 1 base, with 16 bases between.

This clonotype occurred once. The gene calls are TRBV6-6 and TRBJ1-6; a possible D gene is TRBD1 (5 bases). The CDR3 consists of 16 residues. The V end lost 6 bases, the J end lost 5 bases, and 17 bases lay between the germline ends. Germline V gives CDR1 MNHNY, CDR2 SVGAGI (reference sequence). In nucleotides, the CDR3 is TGTGCCAGCAGCGATAGGGATGGGGCCGATAATTCACCCCTCCACTTT. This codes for CASSDRDGADNSPLHF.

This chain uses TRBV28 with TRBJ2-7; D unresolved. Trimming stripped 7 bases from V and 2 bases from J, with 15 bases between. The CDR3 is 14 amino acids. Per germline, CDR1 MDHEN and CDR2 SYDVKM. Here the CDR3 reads CASIPGQATYEQYF. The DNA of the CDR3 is TGTGCCAGCATCCCCGGGCAGGCCACCTACGAGCAGTACTTC. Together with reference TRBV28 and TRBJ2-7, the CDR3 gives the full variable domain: DVKVTQSSRYLVKRTGEKVFLECVQDMDHENMFWYRQDPGLGLRLIYFSYDVKMKEKGDIPEGYSVSREKKERFSLILESASTNQTSMYLCASIPGQATYEQYFGPGTRLTVT.

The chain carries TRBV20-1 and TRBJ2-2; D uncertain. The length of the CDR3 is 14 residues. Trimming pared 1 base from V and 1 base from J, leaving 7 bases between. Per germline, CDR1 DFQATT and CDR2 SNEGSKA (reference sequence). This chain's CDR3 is CSARVSGNTGELFF. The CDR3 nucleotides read TGCAGTGCTAGAGTCTCAGGGAACACCGGGGAGCTGTTTTTT.

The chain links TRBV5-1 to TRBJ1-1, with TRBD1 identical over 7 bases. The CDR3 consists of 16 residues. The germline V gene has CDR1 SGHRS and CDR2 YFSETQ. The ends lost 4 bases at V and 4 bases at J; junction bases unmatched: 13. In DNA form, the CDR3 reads TGCGCCAGCAGCAACACGCACGGGACAGCGATCACTGAAGCTTTCTTT. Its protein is CASSNTHGTAITEAFF.

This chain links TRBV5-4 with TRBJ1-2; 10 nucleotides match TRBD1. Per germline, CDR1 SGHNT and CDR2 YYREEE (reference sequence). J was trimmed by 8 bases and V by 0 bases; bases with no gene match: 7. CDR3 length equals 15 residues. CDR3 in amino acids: CASSLGDRGTMGYTF. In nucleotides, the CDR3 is TGTGCCAGCAGCTTGGGGGACAGGGGAACTATGGGCTACACCTTC.

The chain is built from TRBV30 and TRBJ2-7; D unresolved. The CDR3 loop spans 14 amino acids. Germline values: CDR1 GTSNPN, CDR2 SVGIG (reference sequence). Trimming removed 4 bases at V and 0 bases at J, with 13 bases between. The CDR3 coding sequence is TGTGCCTGGAAAAACGGCCCTAGCTCCTACGAGCAGTACTTC. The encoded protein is CAWKNGPSSYEQYF.

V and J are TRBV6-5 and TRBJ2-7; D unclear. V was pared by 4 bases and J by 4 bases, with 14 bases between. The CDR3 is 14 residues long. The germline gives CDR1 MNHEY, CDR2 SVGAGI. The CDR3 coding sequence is TGTGCCAGCAGTTCCGGCCGCTGGTCATACGAGCAGTACTTC. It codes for CASSSGRWSYEQYF.

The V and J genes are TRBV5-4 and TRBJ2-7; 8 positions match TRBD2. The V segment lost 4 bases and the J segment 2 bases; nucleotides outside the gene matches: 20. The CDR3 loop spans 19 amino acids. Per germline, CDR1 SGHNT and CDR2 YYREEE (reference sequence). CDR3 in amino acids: CASSLRGEARRSGAYEQYF. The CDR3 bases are TGTGCCAGCAGCCTGCGGGGGGAGGCCAGAAGGTCCGGAGCCTACGAGCAGTACTTC.

CDR3 nucleotides: TGTGCCACCAGGACAGGCGGGAGCTATGGCTACACCTTC. Its protein product is CATRTGGSYGYTF. The chain couples TRBV27 to TRBJ1-2, with 7 bases lining up with TRBD1. Per germline, CDR1 MNHEY and CDR2 SMNVEV (reference sequence). The CDR3 sequence is 13 residues long. V was clipped by 10 bases and J by 4 bases; unmatched bases: 9.

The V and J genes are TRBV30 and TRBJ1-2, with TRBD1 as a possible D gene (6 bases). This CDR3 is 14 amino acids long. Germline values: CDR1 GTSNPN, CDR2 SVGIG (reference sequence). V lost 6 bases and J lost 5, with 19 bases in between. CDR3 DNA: TGTGCCTGCCATAGGAAGGGGGACGGGTATGGCTACACCTTC. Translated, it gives CACHRKGDGYGYTF. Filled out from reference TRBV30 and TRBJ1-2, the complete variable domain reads SQTIHQWPATLVQPVGSPLSLECTVEGTSNPNLYWYRQAAGRGLQLLFYSVGIGQISSEVPQNLSASRPQDRQFILSSKKLLLSDSGFYLCACHRKGDGYGYTFGSGTRLTVV.

CDR3 in DNA: TGTGCCAGCAGCCCCCTAGTGCGACAGGGGAACGAGCAGTACTTC. Translation: CASSPLVRQGNEQYF. The chain carries TRBV7-9 and TRBJ2-7; TRBD1 matches at 8 bases. Germline loops: CDR1 SEHNR, CDR2 FQNEAQ (reference sequence). This CDR3 is 15 amino acids long. V was pared by 5 bases and J by 5 bases, with 11 bases of the junction left unmatched.

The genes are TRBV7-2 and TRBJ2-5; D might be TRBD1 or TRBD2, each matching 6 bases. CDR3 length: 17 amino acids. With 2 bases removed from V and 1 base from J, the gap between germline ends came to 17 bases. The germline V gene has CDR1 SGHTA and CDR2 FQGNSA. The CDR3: CASSLRRGTSFQETQYF. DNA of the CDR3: TGTGCCAGCAGCTTAAGGAGGGGGACCTCCTTCCAAGAGACCCAGTACTTC.

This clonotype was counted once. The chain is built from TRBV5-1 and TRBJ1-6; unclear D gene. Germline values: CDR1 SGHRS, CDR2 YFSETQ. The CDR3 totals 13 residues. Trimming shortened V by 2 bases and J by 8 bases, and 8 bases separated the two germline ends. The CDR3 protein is CASSFNTDSPLHF. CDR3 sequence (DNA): TGCGCCAGCAGCTTCAACACCGATTCACCCCTCCACTTT.

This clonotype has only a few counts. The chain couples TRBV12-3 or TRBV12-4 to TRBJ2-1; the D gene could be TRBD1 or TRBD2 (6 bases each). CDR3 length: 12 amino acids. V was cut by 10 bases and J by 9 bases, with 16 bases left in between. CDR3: CATSRGAGEQFF. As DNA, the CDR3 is TGTGCCACCTCTAGGGGGGCGGGTGAGCAGTTCTTC.

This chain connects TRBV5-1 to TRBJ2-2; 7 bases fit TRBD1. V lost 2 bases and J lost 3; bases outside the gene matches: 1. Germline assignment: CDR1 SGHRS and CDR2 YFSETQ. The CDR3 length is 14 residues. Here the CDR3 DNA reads TGCGCCAGCAGCTTCGACAGGGACACCGGGGAGCTGTTTTTT. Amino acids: CASSFDRDTGELFF.